Detailed here is one TCR beta chain. What it binds is not known. These data belong to a study of T cell repertoires in cytomegalovirus infection. For the study at large: HLA-B-restricted CMV epitopes that are well studied were used alongside recently identified HLA-C-restricted ones. Evidence of both CMV infection and a matching HLA type came from public TCR beta signatures.

The V gene's germline CDR1 is SNHLY and CDR2 FYNNEI. J lost 1 base, V lost 8 bases, and 6 bases had no gene match. This CDR3 region has 14 residues. TCRdb reprocessed the reads with MiXCR, giving one entry per CDR3 protein. The table lists about 770,000 distinct CDR3 sequences, just under 30% of them singletons. Notes on the study in general: The study found HLA-C-restricted CMV-specific TCR beta clonotypes dominating the ex vivo response.

Sequencing was performed on cultured CD8+ T cells from PBMCs, taken from culture after CMV antigen stimulation. This sequence joins TRBV2 and TRBJ2-3, with 7 bases that match TRBD1. This clonotype was obtained from a human donor in good health (CMV status not recorded). Some clones in this sample may be carry-over from other donors' samples. The DNA of the CDR3 is TGTGCCAGCGGACTCCAGGGGGGCACAGATACGCAGTATTTT. It codes for CASGLQGGTDTQYF.